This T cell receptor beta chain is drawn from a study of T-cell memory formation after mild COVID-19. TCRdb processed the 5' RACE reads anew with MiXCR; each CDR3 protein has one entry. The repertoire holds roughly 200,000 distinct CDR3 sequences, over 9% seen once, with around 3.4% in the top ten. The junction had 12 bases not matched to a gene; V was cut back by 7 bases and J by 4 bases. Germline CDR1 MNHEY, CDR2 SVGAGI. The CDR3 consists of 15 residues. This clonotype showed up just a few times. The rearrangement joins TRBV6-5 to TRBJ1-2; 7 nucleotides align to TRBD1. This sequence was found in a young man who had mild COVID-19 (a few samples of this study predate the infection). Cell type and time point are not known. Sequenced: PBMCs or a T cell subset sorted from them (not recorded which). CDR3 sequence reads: CASTPTGTARYGYTF. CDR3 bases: TGTGCCAGCACCCCGACCGGGACAGCTCGCTATGGCTACACCTTC.